This T cell receptor (beta chain) was sequenced in a study of OX40 agonist ivuxolimab in advanced cancers. About the study: Hepatocellular carcinoma, melanoma, renal cell or head and neck cancer was diagnosed in the dose-escalation patients. Males comprised around four fifths of the group, whose mean age was about 62 years (range roughly 20 to 90).

Clones were read by immunoSEQ multiplex PCR, and TCRdb kept only the in-frame ones, dropping some. The table lists over 45,000 clones, roughly 89% of them singletons. With regard to this clone: Antigen specificity is unknown.

The CDR3 is 13 amino acids. Germline V lookup: CDR1 MGHRA, CDR2 YSYEKL. Findings and limits, study-wide: Among T cells, CD8+ cells averaged more expanded clones than CD4+ cells. CD4+ and CD8+ blood T cells expanded clonally by week 6 at 0.1 to 3.0 mg/kg.

This sequence joins TRBV4-1 and TRBJ2-5, with unresolved D. The assigned J gene may be wrong: the sequence end matches TRBJ2-7 better. Sequencing was performed on CD4+ or CD8+ T cells sorted from blood, taken in a trial of the OX40 agonist ivuxolimab. This TCR was sampled from an adult with an advanced solid tumor such as melanoma, head and neck, liver or kidney cancer. CDR3 protein: CASSQSDQPEQYF. DNA for the CDR3: TGCGCCAGCAGCCAATCGGATCAGCCCGAGCAGTACTTC.